These 22 T cell receptor beta chains originate from one sample sequenced in a study of T cell changes during pregnancy in multiple sclerosis. Using immunoSEQ multiplex PCR, the repertoire was profiled, and TCRdb retains in-frame clones only, with some absent. The data contain approximately 60,000 clones, approximately 94% of them seen just once; the ten biggest clones take up around 3.2%. The material sequenced was CD8+ T cells from peripheral blood mononuclear cells, taken in the third trimester of pregnancy. These receptor sequences come from a female donor with multiple sclerosis, enrolled in a pregnancy study.

This clone showed up just once. The chain couples TRBV4-3 to TRBJ2-3, with a possible D match to TRBD1 (6 bases). This CDR3 has 15 residues. Germline assignment: CDR1 LGHNA and CDR2 YSLEER. The ends were cut back, 3 bases at V and 0 bases at J, with 10 bases in the middle. The chain's CDR3 is CASSHADRSTDTQYF. The CDR3 nucleotides read TGCGCCAGCAGCCATGCGGACAGAAGCACAGATACGCAGTATTTT.

J is TRBJ2-7 and V is TRBV13; TRBD2 agrees at 14 bases. The germline CDR1 and CDR2 sequences are PRHDT and FYEKMQ (reference sequence). CDR3 length: 15 residues. V shed 5 bases, J shed 2 bases, and the junction held 2 bases outside the gene matches. The CDR3 DNA reads as TGTGCCAGCAGCCCGGGACTAGCGGGAGCCTACGAGCAGTACTTC. Translation gives CASSPGLAGAYEQYF.

This chain joins TRBV5-4 and TRBJ1-2, with D perhaps TRBD1 (6 bases). The germline gives CDR1 SGHNT, CDR2 YYREEE (reference sequence). V was trimmed by 4 bases and J by 7 bases, leaving 23 bases between them. The CDR3 runs 16 residues. The CDR3 DNA is TGTGCCAGCAGCCCAGCATCAGGGGAGCAGTGGGGTGGCTACACCTTC. This sequence encodes CASSPASGEQWGGYTF.

The V call is TRBV7-8, the J call TRBJ2-1, with TRBD2 matching over 9 bases. Germline V CDR1 and CDR2: SGHVS, FQNEAQ. The CDR3 length is 16 residues. The V gene end was trimmed by 7 bases and the J gene end by 7 bases; junction bases not matched to a gene: 14. As DNA, the CDR3 is TGTGCCAGCATCCCCTGGGGTAGCGGGAGAGCTAATGAGCAGTTCTTC. Its translation: CASIPWGSGRANEQFF.

V gene TRBV7-9 combines with J gene TRBJ2-7, with no clear D. V lost 5 bases and J lost 3, with 17 bases in between. Germline loops: CDR1 SEHNR, CDR2 FQNEAQ (reference sequence). CDR3 length: 15 residues. CDR3 sequence: CASSPTGFQFYEQYF. The CDR3 nucleotides read TGTGCCAGCAGCCCCACCGGGTTTCAGTTCTACGAGCAGTACTTC.

This chain uses TRBV6-1 with TRBJ2-1; 10 bases line up with TRBD2. CDR3 length equals 16 residues. The V gene end was trimmed by 4 bases and the J gene end by 0 bases; junction bases not matched to a gene: 3. The germline V gene encodes CDR1 MNHNS and CDR2 SASEGT. The CDR3 spells CASSASSGSSYNEQFF. The CDR3 DNA reads TGTGCCAGCAGTGCGTCTAGCGGGAGCTCCTACAATGAGCAGTTCTTC.

This clone was detected a few times. The V gene is TRBV5-1, the J gene TRBJ2-7; D not certain. The CDR3 has 14 amino acids. V was trimmed by 0 bases and J by 3 bases, leaving 10 bases between them. Germline CDR1 is SGHRS and CDR2 is YFSETQ. CDR3 nucleotide sequence: TGCGCCAGCAGCTTGGGCGGAGAGCACTACGAGCAGTACTTC. Encoded protein: CASSLGGEHYEQYF.

The chain employs TRBV7-9 and TRBJ2-7; possible D gene TRBD1, 6 bases. This CDR3 has 13 residues. Germline CDR1 reads SEHNR; CDR2 reads FQNEAQ (reference sequence). Trimming removed 5 bases at V and 5 bases at J, with 13 bases between. In DNA form, the CDR3 reads TGTGCCAGCAGCCCTAGCACAGGGAACGAGCAGTACTTC. Its protein is CASSPSTGNEQYF.

V gene TRBV4-1 combines with J gene TRBJ2-7; no clear D gene. There are 14 residues in the CDR3. V lost 5 bases, J lost 4 bases, and 15 bases lay in between. The germline CDR1 and CDR2 sequences are MGHRA and YSYEKL. The CDR3 sequence is CASSLVGNTYEQYF. DNA of the CDR3: TGCGCCAGCAGCTTAGTTGGTAATACTTACGAGCAGTACTTC.

The chain uses TRBV6-5 and TRBJ2-1; 10 nucleotides match TRBD2. The CDR3 has 16 residues. CDR1 MNHEY and CDR2 SVGAGI come from the germline V gene. V shed 4 bases and J 6 bases; nucleotides not matched to a gene: 9. As DNA, the CDR3 is TGTGCCAGCAGTTTTTCGAGCGGGAGGGTCCTCAATGAGCAGTTCTTC. It encodes CASSFSSGRVLNEQFF.

The chain has TRBV4-1 and TRBJ2-2; the match to TRBD2 covers 9 bases. Looked up from germline, CDR1 is MGHRA and CDR2 is YSYEKL. With V trimmed by 3 bases and J by 6 bases, 8 bases remained unmatched. CDR3 size: 16 residues. CDR3 region: CASSQGQGLASGELFF. CDR3 coding DNA: TGCGCCAGCAGCCAGGGGCAGGGACTAGCCTCCGGGGAGCTGTTTTTT.

The chain couples TRBV7-2 to TRBJ2-7; D may be TRBD2 (6 bases). V lost 3 bases to trimming and J lost 0 bases, with 15 bases between them. The CDR3 runs to 16 residues. Per the germline V gene, CDR1 is SGHTA and CDR2 is FQGNSA. CDR3 region: CASSFSWGGSSYEQYF. As DNA, the CDR3 is TGTGCCAGCAGCTTCTCCTGGGGAGGAAGCTCCTACGAGCAGTACTTC.

The gene calls are TRBV19 and TRBJ2-1; no clear D. The CDR3 spans 15 residues. V lost 3 bases and J lost 5, with 14 bases in between. Per the germline V gene, CDR1 is LNHDA and CDR2 is SQIVND (reference sequence). CDR3 DNA: TGTGCCAGTAGTATTCAACGGAGCCTCAACAATGAGCAGTTCTTC. Amino acid sequence: CASSIQRSLNNEQFF.

The V call is TRBV7-9, the J call TRBJ2-7; TRBD1 is a possible D gene (5 bases). V was pared by 1 base and J by 0 bases, with 7 bases between. Germline-derived CDR1 and CDR2 are SEHNR and FQNEAQ (reference sequence). The CDR3 has 14 residues. CDR3 sequence: CASSLGGISYEQYF. CDR3 nucleotides: TGTGCCAGCAGCTTAGGGGGCATCTCCTACGAGCAGTACTTC.

The J gene is TRBJ2-7, the V gene TRBV7-9; possibly TRBD1 for D (6 bases). This CDR3 is built from 16 residues. Germline loops: CDR1 SEHNR, CDR2 FQNEAQ (reference sequence). The ends were cut back, 1 base at V and 2 bases at J, with 15 bases in the middle. The CDR3 DNA sequence: TGTGCCAGCAGCTTAGTCGAATATCGGGACACCTACGAGCAGTACTTC. It yields the protein CASSLVEYRDTYEQYF.

CDR3 nucleotide sequence: TGTGCCAGCAGCCTTTATCGTCTAGCGGGGTACAATGAGCAGTTCTTC. Its protein product is CASSLYRLAGYNEQFF. The rearrangement uses TRBV5-5 and TRBJ2-1; 9 bases line up with TRBD2. Germline-derived CDR1 and CDR2 are SGHKS and YYEKEE (reference sequence). There are 16 residues in the CDR3. Trimming at V came to 4 bases and at J to 4 bases, leaving 9 bases not matched to a gene.

V and J are TRBV27 and TRBJ1-1; D perhaps matches TRBD1 (5 bases). The CDR3 is 14 amino acids. Germline CDR1 MNHEY, CDR2 SMNVEV (reference sequence). The V and J ends lost 6 bases and 6 bases respectively, with 17 bases between them. CDR3 nucleotides: TGTGCCAGCAGGCCGGGGGTGGGTTTCCCTGAAGCTTTCTTT. Protein sequence: CASRPGVGFPEAFF.

This clone was seen a handful of times. The chain carries TRBV7-2 and TRBJ1-2; TRBD1 might be the D (5 bases). Trimming removed 4 bases at V and 8 bases at J, with 23 bases between. Germline V gene sequence: CDR1 SGHTA, CDR2 FQGNSA. This CDR3 has 16 residues. The CDR3 DNA is TGTGCCAGCAGCTATCGCGGGGGGACCGCGGGTCACGGCTACACCTTC. This sequence encodes CASSYRGGTAGHGYTF.

The rearrangement uses TRBV27 and TRBJ2-1; 9 bases match TRBD2. CDR3 length: 16 amino acids. Trimming removed 3 bases from V and 7 bases from J; junction bases left unmatched: 10. CDR1 is MNHEY and CDR2 is SMNVEV in the germline V gene (reference sequence). DNA of the CDR3: TGTGCCAGCAGTTTGGGCGGACTAGCGCCGATGAATGAGCAGTTCTTC. Translated, it gives CASSLGGLAPMNEQFF.

The chain uses TRBV6-1 and TRBJ2-7, with 10 bases that match TRBD2. Germline V CDR1 and CDR2: MNHNS, SASEGT. The CDR3 spans 15 residues. Trimming took 3 bases from V and 6 from J; bases not matched to a gene: 8. The CDR3 nucleotides are TGTGCCAGCAGTGAGTGGTCTAGCGGGAGTGGCGAGCAGTACTTC. It codes for CASSEWSSGSGEQYF.

The table lists this clone with a count of one. The chain recombines TRBV5-4 with TRBJ2-2; 8 bases map to TRBD1. There are 15 residues in the CDR3. Germline-derived CDR1 and CDR2 are SGHNT and YYREEE (reference sequence). The J segment lost 4 bases and the V segment lost 0 bases, leaving 2 bases of the junction unmatched. In DNA, the CDR3 is TGTGCCAGCAGCTTGGGACAGGGGATCACCGGGGAGCTGTTTTTT. Residues: CASSLGQGITGELFF. Supplemented by reference TRBV5-4 and TRBJ2-2, the full variable domain reads ETGVTQSPTHLIKTRGQQVTLRCSSQSGHNTVSWYQQALGQGPQFIFQYYREEENGRGNFPPRFSGLQFPNYSSELNVNALELDDSALYLCASSLGQGITGELFFGEGSRLTVL.

This sequence joins TRBV27 and TRBJ2-2; a possible D gene is TRBD2 (6 bases). There are 16 residues in the CDR3. Germline V lookup: CDR1 MNHEY, CDR2 SMNVEV (reference sequence). Deletions cut 2 bases from V and 5 bases from J, with 15 bases between. This CDR3 is CASSLLGGEGTGELFF. The CDR3 DNA follows: TGTGCCAGCAGTTTACTCGGGGGAGAGGGAACCGGGGAGCTGTTTTTT.